The 26 T cell receptor beta chains in this list originate from one sample, sequenced in a study of blood T cell repertoires in COVID-19. Clones were read by immunoSEQ multiplex PCR, and TCRdb kept only the in-frame ones, dropping some. The repertoire consists of about 220,000 clones, with over 60% occurring once and the leading ten covering roughly 7%. The sequencing sample was made of peripheral blood. All receptors derive from a woman aged 70-85 years with acute or convalescent COVID-19.

The chain couples TRBV10-1 to TRBJ2-1; 10 nucleotides match TRBD2. Germline assignment: CDR1 WNHNN and CDR2 SYGVQD (reference sequence). Trimming removed 2 bases from V and 2 bases from J; junction bases left unmatched: 3. The CDR3 consists of 16 residues. The CDR3 coding sequence is TGCGCCAGCAGTGAGGCAGCGGGGGGGCCCTACAATGAGCAGTTCTTC. It codes for CASSEAAGGPYNEQFF.

This clone occurred a few times. The chain uses TRBV4-3 and TRBJ2-3; TRBD2 matches at 13 bases. In germline, CDR1 is LGHNA, CDR2 YSLEER. This CDR3 spans 21 amino acids. V was pared by 0 bases and J by 1 base, with 13 bases of the junction left unmatched. The CDR3 DNA is TGCGCCAGCAGCCAAGATATCCCTAGCGGAGGACTAGCGGGGGGCACAGATACGCAGTATTTT. Translation gives CASSQDIPSGGLAGGTDTQYF.

This clone was found a few times. The chain carries TRBV6-5 and TRBJ1-5; TRBD1 is a possible D gene (5 bases). CDR1 MNHEY and CDR2 SVGAGI come from the germline V gene. The CDR3 has 13 residues. V shed 5 bases and J shed 4 bases, with 9 bases lying between them. The CDR3: CASSRGGNQPQHF. In DNA, the CDR3 is TGTGCCAGCAGTAGGGGCGGAAATCAGCCCCAGCATTTT.

The chain links TRBV5-4 to TRBJ1-4; TRBD1 agrees at 7 bases. The CDR3 extends over 16 amino acids. The V gene end was trimmed by 4 bases and the J gene end by 4 bases; junction bases not matched to a gene: 10. Germline CDR1 SGHNT, CDR2 YYREEE (reference sequence). The CDR3 DNA follows: TGTGCCAGCAGCCCGAGCGCCCAGGGGGTTAATGAAAAACTGTTTTTT. Amino acid sequence: CASSPSAQGVNEKLFF.

The V call is TRBV5-1, the J call TRBJ2-2; no definite D call. The V end was cut by 2 bases, the J end by 3 bases, with 8 bases between. Germline assignment: CDR1 SGHRS and CDR2 YFSETQ. The CDR3 sequence is 14 residues long. DNA for the CDR3: TGCGCCAGCAGCTTTAATCAGGACACCGGGGAGCTGTTTTTT. It yields the protein CASSFNQDTGELFF.

V is TRBV2 and J is TRBJ2-1, with 10 bases lining up with TRBD2. With V trimmed by 5 bases and J by 8 bases, 9 bases remained unmatched. The CDR3 runs to 15 residues. Looked up from germline, CDR1 is SNHLY and CDR2 is FYNNEI. CDR3 bases: TGTGCCAGCAGTTCGGGTAGCGGGGGGTTCTATGAGCAGTTCTTC. Residues: CASSSGSGGFYEQFF.

The V gene is TRBV5-1, the J gene TRBJ2-1; TRBD2 matches 14 bases. Germline V lookup: CDR1 SGHRS, CDR2 YFSETQ. This CDR3 is 17 amino acids long. The V gene end was trimmed by 0 bases and the J gene end by 4 bases; junction bases not matched to a gene: 3. The CDR3 sequence: CASSLEGTSGGYNEQFF. Here the CDR3 DNA reads TGCGCCAGCAGCTTGGAAGGGACTAGCGGGGGTTACAATGAGCAGTTCTTC.

This clone showed up just once. The chain carries TRBV4-1 and TRBJ1-5, with 8 nucleotides matching TRBD1. Looked up from germline, CDR1 is MGHRA and CDR2 is YSYEKL. The CDR3 is 15 amino acids. V was clipped by 3 bases and J by 0 bases; unmatched bases: 1. The CDR3 nucleotides are TGCGCCAGCAGCCAGGGACAGGATAGCAATCAGCCCCAGCATTTT. Translated: CASSQGQDSNQPQHF.

The V gene is TRBV7-6, the J gene TRBJ1-5; D ambiguous. Trimming left V 5 bases short and J 0 bases short, with 14 bases between. Germline V gene data show CDR1 as SGHVS and CDR2 as FNYEAQ. CDR3 length: 16 residues. CDR3 in DNA: TGTGCCAGCAGCCCCCGAGCGGAACATAGCAATCAGCCCCAGCATTTT. As protein: CASSPRAEHSNQPQHF.

The V call is TRBV29-1, the J call TRBJ2-5, with 8 bases that match TRBD1. The J segment lost 5 bases and the V segment lost 1 base, leaving 9 bases of the junction unmatched. Germline V lookup: CDR1 SQVTM, CDR2 ANQGSEA. The CDR3 is 15 residues long. CDR3 sequence reads: CSVEAGQGAGETQYF. For the CDR3, the DNA is TGCAGCGTTGAAGCTGGGCAGGGGGCGGGTGAGACCCAGTACTTC.

This clone is labeled large. The genes are TRBV27 and TRBJ1-1; D gene unclear. Germline V gives CDR1 MNHEY, CDR2 SMNVEV (reference sequence). Trimming took 2 bases from V and 4 from J, leaving 14 bases between them. The CDR3 extends over 15 amino acids. CDR3 bases: TGTGCCAGCAGTTTAGGGAGTGCAGCGAGCACTGAAGCTTTCTTT. As protein: CASSLGSAASTEAFF.

The rearrangement joins TRBV9 to TRBJ2-5; 13 bases fit TRBD2. Unmatched junction bases numbered 7, after V lost 3 bases and J lost 5 bases. The germline V gene encodes CDR1 SGDLS and CDR2 YYNGEE. The CDR3 contains 16 residues. CDR3 nucleotides: TGTGCCAGCAGCGAGGGGACTAGCGGGGTGGGGGAGACCCAGTACTTC. This translates into CASSEGTSGVGETQYF.

The J gene is TRBJ2-3, the V gene TRBV7-3; D call uncertain. The germline V gene encodes CDR1 SGHTA and CDR2 FQGTGA. Trimming shortened V by 3 bases and J by 0 bases, and 10 bases separated the two germline ends. The CDR3 sequence is 15 residues long. The chain's CDR3 is CASSLSVLSTDTQYF. DNA for the CDR3: TGTGCCAGCAGCTTGAGCGTTTTGAGCACAGATACGCAGTATTTT.

V is TRBV3-1 (or the pseudogene TRBV3-2) and J is TRBJ1-1; D perhaps matches TRBD1 (5 bases). The germline gives CDR1 LGHDT, CDR2 YNNKEL (reference sequence). The V gene lost 3 bases and the J gene lost 6 bases, with 17 bases spanning the gap. The CDR3 totals 15 residues. In DNA form, the CDR3 reads TGTGCCAGCAGCCAGGCTGGGAGGGGCGCGGCTGAAGCTTTCTTT. Translated, it gives CASSQAGRGAAEAFF.

The chain recombines TRBV29-1 with TRBJ2-5; D unresolved. Germline lookup yields CDR1 SQVTM and CDR2 ANQGSEA. The CDR3 spans 12 residues. Trimming took off 4 bases at V and 1 base at J, with 7 bases between the two ends. The CDR3 protein is CSVGQIQETQYF. The DNA of the CDR3 is TGCAGCGTTGGTCAAATCCAAGAGACCCAGTACTTC.

The gene calls are TRBV6-2 or TRBV6-3 and TRBJ2-1; D remains ambiguous. Trimming took 3 bases from V and 4 from J, leaving 22 bases between them. There are 18 residues in the CDR3. Per the germline V gene, CDR1 is MNHEY and CDR2 is SVGEGT. CDR3 amino acids: CASSYLSWADQAYNEQFF. CDR3 in DNA: TGTGCCAGCAGTTATCTCTCGTGGGCTGACCAGGCTTACAATGAGCAGTTCTTC.

The J gene is TRBJ2-7, the V gene TRBV9; no definite D call. V shed 0 bases and J shed 3 bases, with 10 bases lying between them. Looked up from germline, CDR1 is SGDLS and CDR2 is YYNGEE. This CDR3 is built from 14 residues. CDR3 bases: TGTGCCAGCAGCGTAGAGGCGGAGAACTACGAGCAGTACTTC. Translating it yields CASSVEAENYEQYF.

The chain couples TRBV6-2 or TRBV6-3 to TRBJ2-5, with D unresolved. The CDR3 is 16 amino acids. Trimming removed 2 bases at V and 2 bases at J, with 15 bases between. Germline CDR1 MNHEY, CDR2 SVGEGT. DNA for the CDR3: TGTGCCAGCAGTTACATATTGGGCTATAGGCAAGAGACCCAGTACTTC. It codes for CASSYILGYRQETQYF.

This chain joins TRBV7-8 and TRBJ2-5; D might be TRBD1 (7 bases). V lost 3 bases to trimming and J lost 4 bases, with 18 bases between them. The CDR3 loop spans 16 amino acids. The germline CDR1 and CDR2 sequences are SGHVS and FQNEAQ. The CDR3 sequence is CASSFPGARGLETQYF. As DNA, the CDR3 is TGTGCCAGCAGCTTCCCGGGGGCCAGGGGGTTAGAGACCCAGTACTTC. Together with reference TRBV7-8 and TRBJ2-5, the CDR3 gives the full variable domain: GAGVSQSPRYKVAKRGQDVALRCDPISGHVSLFWYQQALGQGPEFLTYFQNEAQLDKSGLPSDRFFAERPEGSVSTLKIQRTQQEDSAVYLCASSFPGARGLETQYFGPGTRLLVL.

This clone has a handful of counts. The chain employs TRBV2 and TRBJ1-4, with 7 bases matching TRBD1. The CDR3 loop spans 14 amino acids. Germline V lookup: CDR1 SNHLY, CDR2 FYNNEI. Germline trimming cut 4 bases from V and 7 bases from J; bases unmatched to any gene: 6. In DNA form, the CDR3 reads TGTGCCAGCAGTGTCCGACAGGGCGGTGAAAAACTGTTTTTT. It yields the protein CASSVRQGGEKLFF. Drawing the rest from reference TRBV2 and TRBJ1-4, the complete variable domain is EPEVTQTPSHQVTQMGQEVILRCVPISNHLYFYWYRQILGQKVEFLVSFYNNEISEKSEIFDDQFSVERPDGSNFTLKIRSTKLEDSAMYFCASSVRQGGEKLFFGSGTQLSVL.

The gene calls are TRBV3-1 (or the pseudogene TRBV3-2) and TRBJ1-1; D gene uncertain. The germline gives CDR1 LGHDT, CDR2 YNNKEL (reference sequence). Trimming removed 1 base at V and 4 bases at J, with 7 bases between. CDR3 size: 13 residues. CDR3 amino acids: CASSQGDFTEAFF. DNA for the CDR3: TGTGCCAGCAGCCAAGGTGACTTCACTGAAGCTTTCTTT.

The rearrangement uses TRBV3-1 (or the pseudogene TRBV3-2) and TRBJ2-1; 11 nucleotides agree with TRBD2. The CDR3 covers 17 residues. Losses at the gene ends were 0 bases for V and 5 bases for J; bases not matched to a gene: 6. Germline CDR1 and CDR2: LGHDT and YNNKEL (reference sequence). CDR3 sequence: CASSQDFGTSGNNEQFF. For the CDR3, the DNA is TGTGCCAGCAGCCAAGATTTTGGGACTAGCGGTAACAATGAGCAGTTCTTC.

This clone showed up just once. The chain joins TRBV6-5 to TRBJ2-5, with 8 bases fitting TRBD2. V was clipped by 8 bases and J by 1 base; unmatched bases: 9. The CDR3 totals 15 residues. CDR1 is MNHEY and CDR2 is SVGAGI in the germline V gene. The CDR3 spells CASSRGGSPQETQYF. In nucleotides, the CDR3 is TGTGCCAGCTCCCGGGGGGGGTCCCCCCAAGAGACCCAGTACTTC.

The rearrangement uses TRBV5-1 and TRBJ1-3, with D maybe TRBD1 (6 bases). This CDR3 comprises 16 residues. The germline gives CDR1 SGHRS, CDR2 YFSETQ. V shed 4 bases and J shed 0 bases, with 14 bases lying between them. The CDR3 DNA reads TGCGCCAGCAGCCTCAGGGGCTCCCTCTCTGGAAACACCATATATTTT. This translates into CASSLRGSLSGNTIYF.

The V gene is TRBV18, the J gene TRBJ2-4; 7 bases are a match to TRBD1. V dropped 3 bases and J dropped 7; count of bases not matched to a gene: 6. This CDR3 is built from 14 residues. Per germline, CDR1 KGHSH and CDR2 LQKENI. CDR3 protein: CASSPLRQGNIQYF. The CDR3 coding sequence is TGTGCCAGCTCACCCCTGAGACAGGGTAACATTCAGTACTTC.

For the CDR3, the DNA is TGTGCCAGCAGCCCCACGACAGGCCACCAAGAGACCCAGTACTTC. It specifies CASSPTTGHQETQYF. V usage is TRBV9 and J usage is TRBJ2-5, with D possibly being TRBD1 (6 bases). This CDR3 has 15 residues. V was trimmed by 4 bases and J by 0 bases, leaving 13 bases between them. Germline CDR1 is SGDLS and CDR2 is YYNGEE.